The 17 T cell receptor beta chains given below trace back to one sample, sequenced in a study of blood T cell repertoires in COVID-19. The assay was immunoSEQ multiplex PCR, and TCRdb's table has in-frame clones only and misses some. This sample has around 160,000 clones, with roughly 88% found just once. The material sequenced was peripheral blood. These receptors were collected from a woman between 55 and 75 years old with COVID-19, enrolled during active disease.

This sequence joins TRBV24-1 and TRBJ2-3, with D perhaps TRBD2 (6 bases). Germline V gene sequence: CDR1 KGHDR, CDR2 SFDVKD. The V and J ends lost 0 bases and 0 bases respectively, with 12 bases between them. CDR3 length: 17 amino acids. The CDR3 nucleotides read TGTGCCACCAGTGATTTGCCAGCCGGGGGAAGCACAGATACGCAGTATTTT. This translates into CATSDLPAGGSTDTQYF.

This chain links TRBV7-2 with TRBJ2-3, with TRBD2 matching over 14 bases. From germline, CDR1 is SGHTA and CDR2 FQGNSA. The CDR3 contains 19 residues. With V trimmed by 2 bases and J by 0 bases, 7 bases remained unmatched. The CDR3 region has the DNA TGTGCCAGCAGCTTAAATCCCAGACTAGCGGGGGGGAGCACAGATACGCAGTATTTT. Translating it yields CASSLNPRLAGGSTDTQYF.

A few counts support this clone. The chain joins TRBV19 to TRBJ2-7; TRBD1 matches at 7 bases. The CDR3 spans 14 residues. J was trimmed by 4 bases and V by 6 bases; bases with no gene match: 9. Germline CDR1 is LNHDA and CDR2 is SQIVND (reference sequence). In nucleotides, the CDR3 is TGTGCCAGTAGCAATGACCGGGACAGTTACGAGCAGTACTTC. Translating gives CASSNDRDSYEQYF.

The chain carries TRBV7-2 and TRBJ2-5; D possibly corresponds to TRBD2 (6 bases). The germline V gene has CDR1 SGHTA and CDR2 FQGNSA. The V end was cut by 4 bases, the J end by 2 bases, with 14 bases between. The CDR3 is made up of 15 amino acids. This CDR3 reads CASSSPGRGQETQYF. CDR3 nucleotides: TGTGCCAGCAGCTCACCGGGACGGGGGCAAGAGACCCAGTACTTC.

V usage is TRBV10-3 and J usage is TRBJ1-3; D is ambiguous. The CDR3 contains 20 residues. Deletions cut 0 bases from V and 0 bases from J, with 21 bases between. Germline-derived CDR1 and CDR2 are ENHRY and SYGVKD. The CDR3 DNA follows: TGTGCCATCAGTGAGTCTTTTATTTGGTCATTGGAGGGCTCTGGAAACACCATATATTTT. This encodes CAISESFIWSLEGSGNTIYF.

This clone was observed once. The chain carries TRBV20-1 and TRBJ2-5, with 9 bases identical to TRBD1. This CDR3 is 14 amino acids long. V was clipped by 3 bases and J by 1 base; unmatched bases: 3. CDR1 and CDR2 from the germline V gene are DFQATT and SNEGSKA (reference sequence). This CDR3 reads CSASEDRGQETQYF. The CDR3 DNA reads as TGCAGTGCTAGTGAGGACAGGGGCCAAGAGACCCAGTACTTC.

This CDR3 is CASSKGKPGLAGSSTDTQYF. Here the CDR3 DNA reads TGTGCCAGCAGCAAGGGGAAACCGGGACTAGCGGGGAGTAGTACAGATACGCAGTATTTT. The gene calls are TRBV7-3 and TRBJ2-3; TRBD2 aligns across 13 bases. The trim removed 5 bases at V and 3 bases at J, leaving 17 bases unmatched. CDR1 SGHTA and CDR2 FQGTGA come from the germline V gene. The CDR3 is 20 amino acids.

The gene calls are TRBV5-1 and TRBJ2-2; a possible D gene is TRBD2 (5 bases). Germline V CDR1 and CDR2: SGHRS, YFSETQ. The CDR3 covers 17 residues. With 2 bases removed from V and 5 bases from J, the gap between germline ends came to 19 bases. The CDR3 DNA reads TGCGCCAGCAGCTTTGCCCCCTCGGGGATTAAGACCGGGGAGCTGTTTTTT. This gives the protein CASSFAPSGIKTGELFF.

CDR3 residues: CASSLGRVDYGYTF. The CDR3, as DNA: TGTGCCAGCAGCTTAGGCAGGGTGGACTATGGCTACACCTTC. The J gene is TRBJ1-2, the V gene TRBV7-3; D possibly corresponds to TRBD1 (5 bases). Trimming shortened V by 2 bases and J by 3 bases, and 10 bases separated the two germline ends. This CDR3 contains 14 residues. The germline V gene has CDR1 SGHTA and CDR2 FQGTGA.

This sequence joins TRBV5-1 and TRBJ1-5; 9 bases are shared with TRBD1. Losses at the gene ends were 8 bases for V and 6 bases for J; bases not matched to a gene: 9. Germline V gene sequence: CDR1 SGHRS, CDR2 YFSETQ. The CDR3 covers 14 residues. The CDR3 DNA reads TGCGCCAGTTTGGCTGGACAGGGGATTCAGCCCCAGCATTTT. This encodes CASLAGQGIQPQHF.

V gene TRBV19 combines with J gene TRBJ2-2, with D perhaps TRBD1 (6 bases). The CDR3 runs to 17 residues. Germline V gene sequence: CDR1 LNHDA, CDR2 SQIVND (reference sequence). Trimming shortened V by 5 bases and J by 0 bases, and 16 bases separated the two germline ends. CDR3 sequence reads: CASSPRQDYTNTGELFF. As DNA, the CDR3 is TGTGCCAGTAGTCCAAGACAGGATTACACGAACACCGGGGAGCTGTTTTTT.

The chain combines TRBV6-2 or TRBV6-3 with TRBJ1-6, with TRBD1 as a possible D gene (5 bases). The CDR3 consists of 14 residues. The germline V gene has CDR1 MNHEY and CDR2 SVGEGT. V lost 4 bases, J lost 10 bases, and 14 bases lay in between. The CDR3 protein is CASSWDRGYSPLHF. DNA for the CDR3: TGTGCCAGCAGTTGGGATCGGGGGTACTCACCCCTCCACTTT.

This chain uses TRBV9 with TRBJ2-2; weak D call: TRBD1 (6 bases). Trimming left V 1 base short and J 0 bases short, with 10 bases between. This CDR3 spans 16 amino acids. The germline gives CDR1 SGDLS, CDR2 YYNGEE. CDR3 loop: CASSVRRDTNTGELFF. DNA for the CDR3: TGTGCCAGCAGCGTAAGAAGGGACACGAACACCGGGGAGCTGTTTTTT.

The chain couples TRBV5-1 to TRBJ1-6; possibly TRBD1 for D (5 bases). In germline, CDR1 is SGHRS, CDR2 YFSETQ. V dropped 0 bases and J dropped 8 bases, with 12 bases sitting between them. The CDR3 extends over 15 amino acids. CDR3 DNA: TGCGCCAGCAGCTTGGATGGGGCGAAGGATTCACCCCTCCACTTT. As protein: CASSLDGAKDSPLHF.

The chain recombines TRBV19 with TRBJ2-5; no clear D. Trimming stripped 1 base from V and 3 bases from J, with 6 bases between. The CDR3 contains 13 residues. Germline CDR1 LNHDA, CDR2 SQIVND (reference sequence). CDR3 DNA: TGTGCCAGTAGTATAGTGGCGGAAGAGACCCAGTACTTC. Protein sequence: CASSIVAEETQYF.

For this clone: At one end the junction does not follow the germline gene, possibly because of a read error. The J gene is TRBJ2-1, the V gene TRBV7-7; 10 nucleotides match TRBD2. The germline V gene encodes CDR1 SSHAT and CDR2 FNYEAQ (reference sequence). This CDR3 is 17 amino acids long. DNA of the CDR3: TGTGCTAGCAGCCCTCGACTAGCGGGTCAACTTGGGGATGAGCAGTTCTTC. This sequence encodes CASSPRLAGQLGDEQFF.

The V call is TRBV6-5, the J call TRBJ1-2; 7 bases map to TRBD1. In germline, CDR1 is MNHEY, CDR2 SVGAGI. The CDR3 has 13 residues. J was trimmed by 9 bases and V by 10 bases; bases with no gene match: 14. CDR3 region: CATYRQGDSRYTF. The DNA of the CDR3 is TGTGCCACCTATCGGCAGGGGGACTCACGCTACACCTTC.